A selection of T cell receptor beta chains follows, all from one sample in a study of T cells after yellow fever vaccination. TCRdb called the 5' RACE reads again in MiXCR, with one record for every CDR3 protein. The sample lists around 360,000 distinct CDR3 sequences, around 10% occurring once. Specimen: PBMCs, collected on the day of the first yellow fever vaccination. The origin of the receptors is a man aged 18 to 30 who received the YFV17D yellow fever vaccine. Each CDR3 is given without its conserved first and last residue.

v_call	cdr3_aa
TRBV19	ASTRTSGGRETQY
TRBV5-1	ASSSVTNTEAF
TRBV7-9	ASSFRTSGNNEQF
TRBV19	ASSGGVTQY
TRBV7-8	ASSLGWGGLRETQY
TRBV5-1	ASSPGLHSLYNEQF
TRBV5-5	ASSFAGARADTQY
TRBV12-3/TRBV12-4	ASRTIAGETQY
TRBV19	ASSIGTGWGNSPLH
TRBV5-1	ASSRMEGYTEAF
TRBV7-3	ASADGGANTDTQY
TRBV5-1	ASSLVGYTEAF
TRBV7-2	ASSPALVSDTQY
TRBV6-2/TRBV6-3	ASRLGRPVTQETQY
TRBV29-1	SVYRDTGELF
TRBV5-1	ASSLIEGLGTDTQY
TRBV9	ASSVGGGGPLGNEQF